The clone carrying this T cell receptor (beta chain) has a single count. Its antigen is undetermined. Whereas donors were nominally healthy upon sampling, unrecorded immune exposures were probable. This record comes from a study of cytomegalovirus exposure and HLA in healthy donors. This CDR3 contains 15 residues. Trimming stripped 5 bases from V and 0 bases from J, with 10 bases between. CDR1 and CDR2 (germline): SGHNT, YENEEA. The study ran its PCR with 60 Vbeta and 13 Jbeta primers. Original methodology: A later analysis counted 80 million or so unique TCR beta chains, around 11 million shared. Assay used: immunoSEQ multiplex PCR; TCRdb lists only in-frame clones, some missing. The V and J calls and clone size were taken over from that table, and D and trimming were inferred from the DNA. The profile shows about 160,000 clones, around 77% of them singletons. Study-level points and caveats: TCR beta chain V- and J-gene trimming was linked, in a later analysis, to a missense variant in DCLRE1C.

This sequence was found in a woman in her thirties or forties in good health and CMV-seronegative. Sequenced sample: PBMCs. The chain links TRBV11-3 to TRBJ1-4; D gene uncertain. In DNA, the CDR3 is TGTGCCAGCAGCGGCTCACCTTCAACTAATGAAAAACTGTTTTTT. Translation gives CASSGSPSTNEKLFF.